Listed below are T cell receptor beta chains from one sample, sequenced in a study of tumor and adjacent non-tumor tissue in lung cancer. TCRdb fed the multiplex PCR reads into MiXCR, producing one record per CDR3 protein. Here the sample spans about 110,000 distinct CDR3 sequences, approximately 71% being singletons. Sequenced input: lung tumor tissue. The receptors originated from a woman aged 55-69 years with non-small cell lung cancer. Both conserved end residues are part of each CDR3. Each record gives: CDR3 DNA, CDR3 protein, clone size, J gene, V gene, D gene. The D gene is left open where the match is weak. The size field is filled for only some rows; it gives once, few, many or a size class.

cdr3_nt: TGTACCAGCAGCGAACAGGGAGGCAGCACTGAAACTTTCTTT
cdr3_aa: CTSSEQGGSTETFF
clone_size: .
j_call: TRBJ1-1
v_call: TRBV12-3/TRBV12-4
d_call: .

cdr3_nt: TGTGCCAGCAGCGAAAGACAGTATGTATTCGATGAGCAGTTCTTC
cdr3_aa: CASSERQYVFDEQFF
clone_size: few
j_call: TRBJ2-1
v_call: TRBV7-8
d_call: .

cdr3_nt: TGTGCCAGCAGTCCCCTAGCACAGGTATCCACCGGGGTGCTGTTTTTT
cdr3_aa: CASSPLAQVSTGVLFF
clone_size: .
j_call: TRBJ2-2
v_call: TRBV6-1
d_call: .

cdr3_nt: TGCAGTGCCAGGATCGGTGGGGCCCAGTACTTC
cdr3_aa: CSARIGGAQYF
clone_size: .
j_call: TRBJ2-5
v_call: TRBV20-1
d_call: .

cdr3_nt: TGTGCCAGCAGTCTGGGGGGGGTTCTTAATTCACCCCTTCAGTTT
cdr3_aa: CASSLGGVLNSPLQF
clone_size: .
j_call: TRBJ1-6
v_call: TRBV6-6
d_call: .

cdr3_nt: TGTGCCAGCAGCGCGGGACAAGTACCAGGTACGCAGTATTTT
cdr3_aa: CASSAGQVPGTQYF
clone_size: .
j_call: TRBJ2-3
v_call: TRBV5-6
d_call: .

cdr3_nt: TGTGCAAGCAGCTACGGAACTAGGGGGAGCTACGAGCAGTACTTC
cdr3_aa: CASSYGTRGSYEQYF
clone_size: .
j_call: TRBJ2-7
v_call: TRBV11-2
d_call: .

cdr3_nt: TGCATCGTTGATAGGGTGGGGGGCAATGAGCAGTTCTTC
cdr3_aa: CIVDRVGGNEQFF
clone_size: .
j_call: TRBJ2-1
v_call: TRBV29-1
d_call: .

cdr3_nt: TGTAGTGCTAGAGAGGCAAACAGGGGGCAAACTGAAACTTTCTTT
cdr3_aa: CSAREANRGQTETFF
clone_size: .
j_call: TRBJ1-1
v_call: TRBV20-1
d_call: TRBD1

cdr3_nt: TGCAGCGTCGAGACTAGGAATACTGAGGCTTTCTTT
cdr3_aa: CSVETRNTEAFF
clone_size: once
j_call: TRBJ1-1
v_call: TRBV29-1
d_call: .

cdr3_nt: TGTGCCAGCAGCGAGGGAGGGGGCTACGGCTACACCTTC
cdr3_aa: CASSEGGGYGYTF
clone_size: many
j_call: TRBJ1-2
v_call: TRBV6-5
d_call: TRBD1

cdr3_nt: TGTGCCAGCAGTTTAATACAGACTAATTCACCCCTCCACTTT
cdr3_aa: CASSLIQTNSPLHF
clone_size: few
j_call: TRBJ1-6
v_call: TRBV28
d_call: .

cdr3_nt: TGCAGTGCTACCATACCAGGACACACTGAAGCTTTCTTT
cdr3_aa: CSATIPGHTEAFF
clone_size: many
j_call: TRBJ1-1
v_call: TRBV20-1
d_call: .

cdr3_nt: TGTGCCAGCAGAGCCACGGGAACGGCCACAGATACGCAGTATTTT
cdr3_aa: CASRATGTATDTQYF
clone_size: .
j_call: TRBJ2-3
v_call: TRBV11-2
d_call: .

cdr3_nt: TGTGCCAGCAGCCAACAGGGATCCTATGGCTACACCTTC
cdr3_aa: CASSQQGSYGYTF
clone_size: .
j_call: TRBJ1-2
v_call: TRBV5-6
d_call: .

cdr3_nt: TGCTCCAGGAGCCAGGGGGGGCAGGTAGAGACCCAGTACTTC
cdr3_aa: CSRSQGGQVETQYF
clone_size: .
j_call: TRBJ2-5
v_call: TRBV4-1
d_call: .

cdr3_nt: TGTGCCAGCAGGACCTCTTGGGTGGAGACCCAGTACTTC
cdr3_aa: CASRTSWVETQYF
clone_size: many
j_call: TRBJ2-5
v_call: TRBV6-1
d_call: .

cdr3_nt: TGTGCCAGCAGGAAAGGGACCAGGAACTATGGCTACACCTTC
cdr3_aa: CASRKGTRNYGYTF
clone_size: .
j_call: TRBJ1-2
v_call: TRBV6-5
d_call: .

cdr3_nt: TGTGCCAACAGTTTCATCTTAAGGACTAACGGGAGCCACGAGCAGTACTTC
cdr3_aa: CANSFILRTNGSHEQYF
clone_size: .
j_call: TRBJ2-7
v_call: TRBV6-2/TRBV6-3
d_call: .

cdr3_nt: TGCGCCAGCAGCTTGAGACAGGGAGCCCCCTTGACAGATACGCAGTATTTT
cdr3_aa: CASSLRQGAPLTDTQYF
clone_size: .
j_call: TRBJ2-3
v_call: TRBV5-1
d_call: TRBD1

cdr3_nt: TGTGCCAGCAGGGAAACAGGGGGCAATGAGCAGTTCTTC
cdr3_aa: CASRETGGNEQFF
clone_size: many
j_call: TRBJ2-1
v_call: TRBV6-6
d_call: TRBD1

cdr3_nt: TGTATTGCTACTAAACAGGGCCGGGGGTCACCCCTCCACTTT
cdr3_aa: CIATKQGRGSPLHF
clone_size: .
j_call: TRBJ1-6
v_call: TRBV20-1
d_call: .

cdr3_nt: TGTGCCAGCAATGTAGCGGGATCAAGCGCAGATACGCAGTATTTT
cdr3_aa: CASNVAGSSADTQYF
clone_size: .
j_call: TRBJ2-3
v_call: TRBV6-5
d_call: TRBD2

cdr3_nt: TGCGCCAGCAGCCACCCAGGGGGCGCGAATGGCTACACCTTC
cdr3_aa: CASSHPGGANGYTF
clone_size: many
j_call: TRBJ1-2
v_call: TRBV4-3
d_call: TRBD1

cdr3_nt: TGTGCCAGCAGTCTCAGGGGGCAGGTCCTCACAAATCAGCCCCAGCATTTT
cdr3_aa: CASSLRGQVLTNQPQHF
clone_size: .
j_call: TRBJ1-5
v_call: TRBV6-4
d_call: TRBD1

cdr3_nt: TGCACCAGCAGCCTTACAGGGGACGGCAATCAGCCCCAGCATTTT
cdr3_aa: CTSSLTGDGNQPQHF
clone_size: few
j_call: TRBJ1-5
v_call: TRBV4-3
d_call: TRBD1

cdr3_nt: TGCAGCGCTAACGGACTAGCGGACAATGAGCAGTTCTTC
cdr3_aa: CSANGLADNEQFF
clone_size: .
j_call: TRBJ2-1
v_call: TRBV20-1
d_call: TRBD2

cdr3_nt: TGCGCCAGCAGCCAAGGGATTAGCGGGACCTACGAGCAGTGCTTC
cdr3_aa: CASSQGISGTYEQCF
clone_size: few
j_call: TRBJ2-7
v_call: TRBV4-3
d_call: TRBD2

cdr3_nt: TGTGCCTGGAGTATTGCTGGGTTCCCTAACTATGGCCACACCTTC
cdr3_aa: CAWSIAGFPNYGHTF
clone_size: .
j_call: TRBJ1-2
v_call: TRBV30
d_call: .

cdr3_nt: TGTGCCAGCAATTCCGGGACACGGACCGGGGAGCTGTTTTTT
cdr3_aa: CASNSGTRTGELFF
clone_size: .
j_call: TRBJ2-2
v_call: TRBV12-3/TRBV12-4
d_call: .

cdr3_nt: TGTGCCAGCAGTCGAAGGCGGGGTGGCCTTCGCACAGATACGCAGTATTTT
cdr3_aa: CASSRRRGGLRTDTQYF
clone_size: many
j_call: TRBJ2-3
v_call: TRBV28
d_call: .

cdr3_nt: TGTGCCAGCAGCTTGCAGGGTCCCAATGAAGCTTTCTTT
cdr3_aa: CASSLQGPNEAFF
clone_size: .
j_call: TRBJ1-1
v_call: TRBV5-5
d_call: .

cdr3_nt: TGCAGCGTTCCGGACAGACCCGGCGTGGGTGGCTACACCTTC
cdr3_aa: CSVPDRPGVGGYTF
clone_size: many
j_call: TRBJ1-2
v_call: TRBV29-1
d_call: .

cdr3_nt: TGTGCCGGCAAACTAGCGAGCCACAATGGGCAGTTCTTC
cdr3_aa: CAGKLASHNGQFF
clone_size: .
j_call: TRBJ2-1
v_call: TRBV6-6
d_call: TRBD2

cdr3_nt: TGTGCTAGTGGACCCCCAACAGGGGAGCCAGAGACCCAGTACTTC
cdr3_aa: CASGPPTGEPETQYF
clone_size: many
j_call: TRBJ2-5
v_call: TRBV12-5
d_call: TRBD1

cdr3_nt: TGTGTCAGCAGCTTAGGCCTAGCGGGGGGGGACTATCATAGTGAGCAGTTCTTC
cdr3_aa: CVSSLGLAGGDYHSEQFF
clone_size: few
j_call: TRBJ2-1
v_call: TRBV11-3
d_call: TRBD2

cdr3_nt: TGTGCCAGCAGTTTACCCTTGACAGGGGCTTACGAGCAGTACTTC
cdr3_aa: CASSLPLTGAYEQYF
clone_size: .
j_call: TRBJ2-7
v_call: TRBV28
d_call: TRBD1

cdr3_nt: TGTGCCAGCAGTTACTCACCGAGACCGTACGATGAGCAGTTCTTC
cdr3_aa: CASSYSPRPYDEQFF
clone_size: .
j_call: TRBJ2-1
v_call: TRBV6-5
d_call: .

cdr3_nt: TGTGTCAACCCCGGGACATGCCCACCCCTCCACTTT
cdr3_aa: CVNPGTCPPLHF
clone_size: .
j_call: TRBJ1-6
v_call: TRBV6-5
d_call: .

cdr3_nt: TGTGCCAGCAGCTTAGTAACGGCGACGTCACCCCTCCACTTT
cdr3_aa: CASSLVTATSPLHF
clone_size: .
j_call: TRBJ1-6
v_call: TRBV5-5
d_call: .

cdr3_nt: TGTGCCAGCCGTCATGGAGACACTAGGGACAATGAGCAGTTCTTC
cdr3_aa: CASRHGDTRDNEQFF
clone_size: once
j_call: TRBJ2-1
v_call: TRBV28
d_call: .

cdr3_nt: TGCAGAGCTAGAGAGGTGAACACCGGGGAGCTGTTTTTT
cdr3_aa: CRAREVNTGELFF
clone_size: .
j_call: TRBJ2-2
v_call: TRBV20-1
d_call: .

cdr3_nt: TGCAGTGCATCCCTAGAGGGAGTAAGAATCGAGCAGTACTTC
cdr3_aa: CSASLEGVRIEQYF
clone_size: .
j_call: TRBJ2-7
v_call: TRBV20-1
d_call: .

cdr3_nt: TGTGCCAGCAGTTTAAATACAGGGAACACTGAAACTTTCTTC
cdr3_aa: CASSLNTGNTETFF
clone_size: .
j_call: TRBJ1-1
v_call: TRBV11-2
d_call: .

cdr3_nt: TGTGCCACCAATGGGGGGGAAGAGACCCAGTACTTC
cdr3_aa: CATNGGEETQYF
clone_size: .
j_call: TRBJ2-5
v_call: TRBV28
d_call: TRBD2

cdr3_nt: TGTGCCAGAAGCTTAGGGGCAGGGGTATTAAGTAAGTTCTTC
cdr3_aa: CARSLGAGVLSKFF
clone_size: once
j_call: TRBJ2-1
v_call: TRBV11-2
d_call: .

cdr3_nt: TGTGCCAGCAGTTATCAAAAGACGGGGGCTAACTATGGCTACACCTTC
cdr3_aa: CASSYQKTGANYGYTF
clone_size: .
j_call: TRBJ1-2
v_call: TRBV6-5
d_call: .

cdr3_nt: TGTGCCAGCAGCTTAGGGGGGAGGGGAAACACCATATATTTT
cdr3_aa: CASSLGGRGNTIYF
clone_size: .
j_call: TRBJ1-3
v_call: TRBV7-8
d_call: .

cdr3_nt: TGTGGCAGCAGTGAGGGTAAGACGGCGGGGAGCATTCAGCCACAGCATTTT
cdr3_aa: CGSSEGKTAGSIQPQHF
clone_size: .
j_call: TRBJ1-5
v_call: TRBV6-1
d_call: .

cdr3_nt: TGTGCCAGCATCGCCACCGGGACGGCCATAGATAGGCAGTATTTT
cdr3_aa: CASIATGTAIDRQYF
clone_size: .
j_call: TRBJ2-3
v_call: TRBV11-2
d_call: .

cdr3_nt: TGTACCAACAGCGGGCGGATTCGCAATGAGCAGTTCTTC
cdr3_aa: CTNSGRIRNEQFF
clone_size: .
j_call: TRBJ2-1
v_call: TRBV11-2
d_call: .

cdr3_nt: TGCGCCAGCAGCCTTGTCAGTTTTGACACTGAAGCTTTCTTT
cdr3_aa: CASSLVSFDTEAFF
clone_size: .
j_call: TRBJ1-1
v_call: TRBV5-1
d_call: .

cdr3_nt: TGTGCCAACAGCTTTGGAGGGTCCTACAGTGAGCAGTTCTTC
cdr3_aa: CANSFGGSYSEQFF
clone_size: .
j_call: TRBJ2-1
v_call: TRBV11-2
d_call: .

cdr3_nt: .
cdr3_aa: CVSSSDRNYGCTF
clone_size: .
j_call: TRBJ1-2
v_call: TRBV5-4
d_call: .

cdr3_nt: TGCTGTGCTAGAGATCGTCGGGGAGCCTTTGCGTATTTT
cdr3_aa: CCARDRRGAFAYF
clone_size: .
j_call: TRBJ2-3
v_call: TRBV20-1
d_call: .